This T cell receptor (beta chain) was captured in a study of regulatory T cells. General observations from the study: In patients, unique TRB V-J pairs were restricted and V/J usage skewed, especially in Tregs. Patient CD8+ T cells trended nonsignificantly toward lower Shannon entropy than control CD8+ cells.

All CD3G-deficient patients showed autoimmunity, more severe in two. Patients, 2 to 39 years old, had expanded memory T-cell proportions. With respect to this clone: Antigen: not known.

The primer mix had 52 TRBV and 13 TRBJ primers. Some clones are missing from TCRdb's copy, which holds only in-frame ones; the method was immunoSEQ multiplex PCR. The sample carries roughly 10,000 clones, approximately 84% recorded once. CDR1 and CDR2 (germline): SEHNR, FQNEAQ (reference sequence). V was pared by 4 bases and J by 3 bases, with 12 bases of the junction left unmatched. This CDR3 contains 17 residues. The sequence derives from a person under 35 with CD3G deficiency. The chain is built from TRBV7-9 and TRBJ2-1; 7 bases match TRBD1. Sequencing was done on a sample of CD8+ T cells sorted from blood. Here the CDR3 reads CASSYPSRDSNYNEQFF. The CDR3 DNA reads TGTGCCAGCAGCTATCCCTCACGGGACAGCAACTACAATGAGCAGTTCTTC.